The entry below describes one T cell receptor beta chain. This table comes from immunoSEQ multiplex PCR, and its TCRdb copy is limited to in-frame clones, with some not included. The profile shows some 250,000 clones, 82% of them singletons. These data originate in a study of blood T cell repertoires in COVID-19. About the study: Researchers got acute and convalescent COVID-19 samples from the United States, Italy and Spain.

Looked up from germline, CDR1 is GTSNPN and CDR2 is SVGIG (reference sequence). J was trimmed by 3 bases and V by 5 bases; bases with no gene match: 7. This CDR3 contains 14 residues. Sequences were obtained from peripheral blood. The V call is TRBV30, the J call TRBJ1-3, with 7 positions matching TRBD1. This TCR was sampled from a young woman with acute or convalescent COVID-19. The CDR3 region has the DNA TGTGCCTGGTGCCAGGGGGTTGGTGGAAACACCATATATTTT. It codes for CAWCQGVGGNTIYF.